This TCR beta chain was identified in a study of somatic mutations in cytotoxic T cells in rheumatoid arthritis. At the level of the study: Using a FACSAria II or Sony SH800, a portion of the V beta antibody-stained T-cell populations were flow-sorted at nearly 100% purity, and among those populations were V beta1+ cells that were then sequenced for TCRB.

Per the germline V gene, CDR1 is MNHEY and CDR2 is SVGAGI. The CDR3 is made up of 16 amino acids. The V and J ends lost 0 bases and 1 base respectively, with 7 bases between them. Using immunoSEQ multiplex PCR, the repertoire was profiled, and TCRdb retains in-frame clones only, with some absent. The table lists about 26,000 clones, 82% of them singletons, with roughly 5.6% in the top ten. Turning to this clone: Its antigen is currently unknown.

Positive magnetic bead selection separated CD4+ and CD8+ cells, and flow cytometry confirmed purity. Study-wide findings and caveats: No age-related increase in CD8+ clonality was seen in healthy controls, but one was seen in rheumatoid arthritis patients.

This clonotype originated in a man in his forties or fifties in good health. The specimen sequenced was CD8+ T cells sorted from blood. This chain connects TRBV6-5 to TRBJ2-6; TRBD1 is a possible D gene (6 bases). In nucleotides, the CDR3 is TGTGCCAGCAGTTACTCAGGGGGTTCTGGGGCCAACGTCCTGACTTTC. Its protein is CASSYSGGSGANVLTF.